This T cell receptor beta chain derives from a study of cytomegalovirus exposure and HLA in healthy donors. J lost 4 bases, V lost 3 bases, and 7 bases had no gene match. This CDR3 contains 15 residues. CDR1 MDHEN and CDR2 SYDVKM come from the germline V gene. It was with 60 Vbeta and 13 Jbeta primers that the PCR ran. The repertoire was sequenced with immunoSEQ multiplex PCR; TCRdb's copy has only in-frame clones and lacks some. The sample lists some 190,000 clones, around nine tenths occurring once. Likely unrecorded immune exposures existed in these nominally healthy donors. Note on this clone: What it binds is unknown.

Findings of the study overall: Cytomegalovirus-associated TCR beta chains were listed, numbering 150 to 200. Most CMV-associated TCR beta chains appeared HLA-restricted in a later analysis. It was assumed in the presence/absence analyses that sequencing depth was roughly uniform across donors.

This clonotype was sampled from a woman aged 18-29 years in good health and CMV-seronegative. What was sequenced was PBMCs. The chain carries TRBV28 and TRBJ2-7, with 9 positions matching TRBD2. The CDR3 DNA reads TGTGCCAGCAGTTTTGCGGGACTAGCTCTTTACGAGCAGTACTTC. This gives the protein CASSFAGLALYEQYF.